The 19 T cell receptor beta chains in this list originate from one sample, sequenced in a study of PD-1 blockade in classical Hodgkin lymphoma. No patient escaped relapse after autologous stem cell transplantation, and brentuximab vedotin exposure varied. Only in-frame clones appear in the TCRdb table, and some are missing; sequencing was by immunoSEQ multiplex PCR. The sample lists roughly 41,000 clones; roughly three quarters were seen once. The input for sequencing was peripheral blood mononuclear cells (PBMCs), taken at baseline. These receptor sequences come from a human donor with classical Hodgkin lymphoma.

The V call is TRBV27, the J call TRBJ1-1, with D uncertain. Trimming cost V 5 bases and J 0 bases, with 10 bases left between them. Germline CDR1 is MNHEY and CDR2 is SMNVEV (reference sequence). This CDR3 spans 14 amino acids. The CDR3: CASSIHSMNTEAFF. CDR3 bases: TGTGCCAGCAGTATACACAGCATGAACACTGAAGCTTTCTTT.

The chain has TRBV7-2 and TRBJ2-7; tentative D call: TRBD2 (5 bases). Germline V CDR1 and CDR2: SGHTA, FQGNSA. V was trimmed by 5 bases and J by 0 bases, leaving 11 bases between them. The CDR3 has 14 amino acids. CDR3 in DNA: TGTGCCAGCAGCCCCATCGGGGTCTCCTACGAGCAGTACTTC. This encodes CASSPIGVSYEQYF.

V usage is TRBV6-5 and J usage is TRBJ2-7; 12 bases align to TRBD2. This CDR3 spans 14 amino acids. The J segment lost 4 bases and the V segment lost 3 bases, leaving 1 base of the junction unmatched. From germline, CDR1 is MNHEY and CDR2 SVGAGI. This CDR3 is CASSYGLAGYEQYF. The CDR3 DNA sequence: TGTGCCAGCAGTTATGGACTAGCGGGATACGAGCAGTACTTC.

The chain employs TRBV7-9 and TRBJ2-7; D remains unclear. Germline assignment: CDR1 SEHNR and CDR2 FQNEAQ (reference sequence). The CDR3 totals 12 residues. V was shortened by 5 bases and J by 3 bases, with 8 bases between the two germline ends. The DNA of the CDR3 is TGTGCCAGCAGCCCCGGCGGCTACGAGCAGTACTTC. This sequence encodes CASSPGGYEQYF.

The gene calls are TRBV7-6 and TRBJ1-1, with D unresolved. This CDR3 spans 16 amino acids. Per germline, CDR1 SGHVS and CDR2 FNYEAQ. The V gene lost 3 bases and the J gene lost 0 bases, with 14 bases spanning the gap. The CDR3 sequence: CASSFSLSTLNTEAFF. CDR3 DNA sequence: TGTGCCAGCAGCTTCAGCCTTTCTACGTTGAACACTGAAGCTTTCTTT.

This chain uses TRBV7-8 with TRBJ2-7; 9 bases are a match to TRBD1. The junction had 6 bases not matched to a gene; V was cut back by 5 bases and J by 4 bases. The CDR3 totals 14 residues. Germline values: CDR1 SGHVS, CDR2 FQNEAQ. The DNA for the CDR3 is TGTGCCAGCAGCCAACTGACAGGGGGATACGAGCAGTACTTC. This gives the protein CASSQLTGGYEQYF.

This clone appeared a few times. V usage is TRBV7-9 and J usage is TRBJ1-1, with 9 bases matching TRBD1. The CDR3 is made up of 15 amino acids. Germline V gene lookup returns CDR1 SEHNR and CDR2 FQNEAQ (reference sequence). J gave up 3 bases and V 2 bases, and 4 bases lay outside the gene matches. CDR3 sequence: CASSLKGDRDTEAFF. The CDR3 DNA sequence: TGTGCCAGCAGCTTAAAGGGGGACAGGGACACTGAAGCTTTCTTT.

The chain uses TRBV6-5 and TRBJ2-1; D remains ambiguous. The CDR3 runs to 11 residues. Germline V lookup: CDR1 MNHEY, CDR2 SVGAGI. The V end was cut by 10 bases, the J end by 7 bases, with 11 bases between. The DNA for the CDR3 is TGTGCCACGTCTCGGGTAAATGAGCAGTTCTTC. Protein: CATSRVNEQFF.

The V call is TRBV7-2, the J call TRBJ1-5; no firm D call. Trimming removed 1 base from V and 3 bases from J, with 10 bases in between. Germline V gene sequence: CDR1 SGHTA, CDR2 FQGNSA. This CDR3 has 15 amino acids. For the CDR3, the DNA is TGTGCCAGCAGCTTAGGATCAGGACCCAATCAGCCCCAGCATTTT. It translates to CASSLGSGPNQPQHF.

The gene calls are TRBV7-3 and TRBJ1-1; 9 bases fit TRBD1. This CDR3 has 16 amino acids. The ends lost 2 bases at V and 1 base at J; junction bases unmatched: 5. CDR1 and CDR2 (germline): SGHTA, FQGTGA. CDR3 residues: CASSLAPGQGNTEAFF. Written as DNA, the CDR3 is TGTGCCAGCAGCTTAGCCCCGGGACAGGGGAACACTGAAGCTTTCTTT.

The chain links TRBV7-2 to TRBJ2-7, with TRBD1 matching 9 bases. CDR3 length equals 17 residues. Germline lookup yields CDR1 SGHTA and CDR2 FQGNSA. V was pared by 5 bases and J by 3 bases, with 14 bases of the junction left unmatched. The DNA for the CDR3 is TGTGCCAGCAGCATCCGGGGGACAGGGTTAGGCGTCTACGAGCAGTACTTC. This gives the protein CASSIRGTGLGVYEQYF. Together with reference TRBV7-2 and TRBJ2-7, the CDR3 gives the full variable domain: GAGVSQSPSNKVTEKGKDVELRCDPISGHTALYWYRQSLGQGLEFLIYFQGNSAPDKSGLPSDRFSAERTGGSVSTLTIQRTQQEDSAVYLCASSIRGTGLGVYEQYFGPGTRLTVT.

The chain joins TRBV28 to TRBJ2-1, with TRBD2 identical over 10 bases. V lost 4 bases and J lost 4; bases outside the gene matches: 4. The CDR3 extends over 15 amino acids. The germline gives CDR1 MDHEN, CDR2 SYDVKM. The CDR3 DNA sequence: TGTGCCAGCAGTTCGACTAGCGGGCCGTACAATGAGCAGTTCTTC. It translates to CASSSTSGPYNEQFF.

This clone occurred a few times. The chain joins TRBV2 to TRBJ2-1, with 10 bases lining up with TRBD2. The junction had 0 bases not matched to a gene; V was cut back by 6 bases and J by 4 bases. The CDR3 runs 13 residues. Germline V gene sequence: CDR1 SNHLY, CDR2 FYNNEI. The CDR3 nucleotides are TGTGCCAGCAGACTAGCGGGGTACAATGAGCAGTTCTTC. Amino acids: CASRLAGYNEQFF.

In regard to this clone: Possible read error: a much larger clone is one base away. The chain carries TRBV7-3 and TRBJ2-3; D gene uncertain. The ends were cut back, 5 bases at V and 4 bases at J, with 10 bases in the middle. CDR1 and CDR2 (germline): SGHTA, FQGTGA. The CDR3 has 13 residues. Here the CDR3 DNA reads TGTGCCAGCAGCCCCCAGGCCGCAGATACGCAGTATTTT. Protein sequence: CASSPQAADTQYF.

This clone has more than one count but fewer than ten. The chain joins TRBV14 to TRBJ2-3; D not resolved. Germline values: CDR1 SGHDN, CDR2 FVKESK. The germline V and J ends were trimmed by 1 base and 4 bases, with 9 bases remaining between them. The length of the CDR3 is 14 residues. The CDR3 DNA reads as TGTGCCAGCAGCCAAGGGGCTAGATCAGATACGCAGTATTTT. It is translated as CASSQGARSDTQYF.

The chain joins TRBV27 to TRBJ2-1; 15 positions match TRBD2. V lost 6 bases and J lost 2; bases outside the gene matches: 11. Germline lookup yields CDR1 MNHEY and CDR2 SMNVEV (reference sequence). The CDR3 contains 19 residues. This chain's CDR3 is CASRPGTSGRLRPYNEQFF. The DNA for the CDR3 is TGTGCCAGCAGACCAGGGACTAGCGGGAGGCTTAGGCCCTACAATGAGCAGTTCTTC.

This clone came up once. This CDR3 reads CASSLGLGTANTEAFF. The CDR3 nucleotides read TGTGCCAGCAGCTTAGGCCTTGGGACGGCGAACACTGAAGCTTTCTTT. The chain employs TRBV7-9 and TRBJ1-1; D perhaps matches TRBD1 (5 bases). This CDR3 comprises 16 residues. The V end was cut by 1 base, the J end by 1 base, with 13 bases between. Germline assignment: CDR1 SEHNR and CDR2 FQNEAQ (reference sequence).

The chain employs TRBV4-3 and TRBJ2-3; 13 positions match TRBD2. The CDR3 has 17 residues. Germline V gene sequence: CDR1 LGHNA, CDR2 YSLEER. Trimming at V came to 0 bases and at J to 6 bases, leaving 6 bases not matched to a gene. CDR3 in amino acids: CASSQDWGLAGLDTQYF. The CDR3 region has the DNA TGCGCCAGCAGCCAAGATTGGGGACTAGCGGGACTGGATACGCAGTATTTT.

The CDR3, as DNA: TGTGCCAGCAGCCCGAGGACAGAAGAAAAACTGTTTTTT. Amino acid sequence: CASSPRTEEKLFF. The rearrangement joins TRBV9 to TRBJ1-4, with D possibly matching TRBD1 (6 bases). Per germline, CDR1 SGDLS and CDR2 YYNGEE. The CDR3 consists of 13 residues. Deletions cut 4 bases from V and 8 bases from J, with 12 bases between.